Following are 26 T cell receptor beta chains from one sample sequenced in a study of early T cells in non-severe SARS-CoV-2 infection. In TCRdb, the 5' RACE reads were re-called with MiXCR into one record per CDR3 protein. The sample records around 92,000 distinct CDR3 sequences, roughly 9.6% being singletons. The sequencing input was whole blood. Receptor source: an adult who was a healthcare worker with PCR-confirmed SARS-CoV-2 infection or an uninfected control (not recorded which).

This clonotype has only a few counts. The chain is built from TRBV6-1 and TRBJ2-2, with 14 bases aligning to TRBD2. V shed 6 bases and J 9 bases; nucleotides not matched to a gene: 6. This CDR3 region has 15 residues. Germline-derived CDR1 and CDR2 are MNHNS and SASEGT. CDR3 coding DNA: TGTGCCAGCAGAGCGGGACTAGCGGGAGCCAGGGAGCTGTTTTTT. It codes for CASRAGLAGARELFF.

This clonotype was picked up many times. The chain carries TRBV5-1 and TRBJ1-4; 8 positions agree with TRBD1. The trim removed 4 bases at V and 7 bases at J, leaving 6 bases unmatched. CDR1 is SGHRS and CDR2 is YFSETQ in the germline V gene. CDR3 length: 14 amino acids. Here the CDR3 DNA reads TGCGCCAGCAGCCCGCAGGGGGCTGGTGAAAAACTGTTTTTT. Protein: CASSPQGAGEKLFF.

This clonotype occurred many times. The chain is built from TRBV2 and TRBJ1-2, with D unclear. This CDR3 comprises 14 residues. Per germline, CDR1 SNHLY and CDR2 FYNNEI. The V gene lost 3 bases and the J gene lost 7 bases, with 15 bases spanning the gap. The CDR3 reads CASSDDPSSGGYTF. The CDR3 region has the DNA TGTGCCAGCAGTGATGACCCCAGCTCGGGTGGCTACACCTTC. The full variable domain, completed using reference TRBV2 and TRBJ1-2, is EPEVTQTPSHQVTQMGQEVILRCVPISNHLYFYWYRQILGQKVEFLVSFYNNEISEKSEIFDDQFSVERPDGSNFTLKIRSTKLEDSAMYFCASSDDPSSGGYTFGSGTRLTVV.

In this sample, this clonotype turned up a few times. This chain joins TRBV3-1 and TRBJ1-2; 7 bases line up with TRBD1. The CDR3 has 14 amino acids. The germline V gene has CDR1 LGHDT and CDR2 YNNKEL (reference sequence). Trimming at V came to 7 bases and at J to 0 bases, leaving 5 bases not matched to a gene. The CDR3 loop is CASNIQGANYGYTF. The CDR3 DNA reads as TGTGCCAGCAACATCCAGGGGGCTAACTATGGCTACACCTTC.

The chain carries TRBV4-1 and TRBJ2-3, with TRBD1 as a possible D gene (6 bases). This CDR3 is built from 16 residues. V was pared by 1 base and J by 3 bases, with 14 bases between. Germline CDR1 reads MGHRA; CDR2 reads YSYEKL. CDR3 nucleotides: TGCGCCAGCAGCCAAGGTGGCAGGGGAGTAACAGATACGCAGTATTTT. Its translation: CASSQGGRGVTDTQYF.

This clonotype was recorded at least ten times. The chain carries TRBV6-5 and TRBJ2-3; D is uncertain. Trimming cost V 4 bases and J 7 bases, with 21 bases left between them. CDR3 length: 16 amino acids. Germline loops: CDR1 MNHEY, CDR2 SVGAGI. The CDR3 DNA follows: TGTGCCAGCAGTTTGTTTTTAGAGTCTACTGTGAATACGCAGTATTTT. Translation: CASSLFLESTVNTQYF.

The chain has TRBV7-3 and TRBJ2-5; either TRBD1 or TRBD2 may supply D (5 bases each). V dropped 5 bases and J dropped 3 bases, with 19 bases sitting between them. The CDR3 sequence is 16 residues long. CDR1 SGHTA and CDR2 FQGTGA come from the germline V gene. Here the CDR3 reads CASSPGLGRGEETQYF. The CDR3 DNA is TGTGCCAGCAGCCCAGGGTTGGGCCGAGGGGAAGAGACCCAGTACTTC.

The V call is TRBV7-6, the J call TRBJ2-2; the D gene is possibly TRBD2 (6 bases). The CDR3 is 15 residues long. V gave up 5 bases and J gave up 5 bases, with 15 bases separating them. Germline CDR1 reads SGHVS; CDR2 reads FNYEAQ. This chain's CDR3 is CASSQIGGFTGELFF. The CDR3 DNA reads as TGTGCCAGCAGCCAAATAGGAGGGTTTACCGGGGAGCTGTTTTTT.

This clonotype was counted many times. V and J are TRBV2 and TRBJ1-2, with unresolved D. CDR3 length: 11 amino acids. Trimming cost V 6 bases and J 6 bases, with 8 bases left between them. The V gene's germline CDR1 is SNHLY and CDR2 FYNNEI. The CDR3 nucleotides are TGTGCCAGCAGGGCGGCCAATGGCTACACCTTC. Amino acid sequence: CASRAANGYTF.

The gene calls are TRBV27 and TRBJ1-2, with D possibly TRBD1 on 6 matching bases. Trimming removed 5 bases from V and 4 bases from J, with 11 bases in between. Germline CDR1 is MNHEY and CDR2 is SMNVEV (reference sequence). This CDR3 is 13 amino acids long. The CDR3 coding sequence is TGTGCCAGCAGTCCTGGGGGGGCCTATGGCTACACCTTC. Translated: CASSPGGAYGYTF.

The chain joins TRBV11-3 to TRBJ2-2; the D gene could be TRBD1 or TRBD2 (5 bases each). Trimming took 9 bases from V and 0 from J, leaving 11 bases between them. The CDR3 contains 14 residues. The V gene's germline CDR1 is SGHNT and CDR2 YENEEA. CDR3 in amino acids: CASGQGPNTGELFF. DNA for the CDR3: TGTGCCAGTGGTCAGGGACCGAACACCGGGGAGCTGTTTTTT.

The chain uses TRBV29-1 and TRBJ2-7; D might be TRBD2 (6 bases). Germline V CDR1 and CDR2: SQVTM, ANQGSEA. The V gene lost 7 bases and the J gene lost 3 bases, with 10 bases spanning the gap. The CDR3 loop spans 11 amino acids. The CDR3 region is CSAGTDYEQYF. The CDR3 nucleotides read TGCAGCGCGGGGACTGACTACGAGCAGTACTTC.

The chain links TRBV20-1 to TRBJ1-4; D gene ambiguous. Trimming cost V 2 bases and J 8 bases, with 12 bases left between them. CDR3 size: 13 residues. Germline V gives CDR1 DFQATT, CDR2 SNEGSKA (reference sequence). CDR3 DNA sequence: TGCAGTGCTAGACCCCAGTCGGGCGAAAAACTGTTTTTT. It yields the protein CSARPQSGEKLFF.

V and J are TRBV2 and TRBJ2-1; weak D call: TRBD2 (6 bases). The CDR3 is 13 amino acids. The germline gives CDR1 SNHLY, CDR2 FYNNEI. In DNA, the CDR3 is TGTGCAGTTGGGGCGGGACGGGTCAATGAGCAGTTCTTC. This sequence encodes CAVGAGRVNEQFF.

This clonotype was seen a handful of times. The chain has TRBV7-2 and TRBJ1-1, with D unresolved. Germline V gene lookup returns CDR1 SGHTA and CDR2 FQGNSA. With 5 bases removed from V and 1 base from J, the gap between germline ends came to 11 bases. This CDR3 contains 14 residues. This chain's CDR3 is CASSRPGENTEAFF. The CDR3 bases are TGTGCCAGCAGCAGGCCGGGAGAGAACACTGAAGCTTTCTTT. Full variable domain (outside the CDR3, taken from reference TRBV7-2 and TRBJ1-1): GAGVSQSPSNKVTEKGKDVELRCDPISGHTALYWYRQSLGQGLEFLIYFQGNSAPDKSGLPSDRFSAERTGGSVSTLTIQRTQQEDSAVYLCASSRPGENTEAFFGQGTRLTVV.

This chain links TRBV11-2 with TRBJ1-1, with TRBD1 as a possible D gene (5 bases). Germline V lookup: CDR1 SGHAT, CDR2 FQNNGV. This CDR3 contains 13 residues. Trimming pared 1 base from V and 8 bases from J, leaving 11 bases between. This CDR3 reads CASSLAEGTEAFF. CDR3 DNA: TGTGCCAGCAGCTTAGCGGAGGGGACCGAAGCTTTCTTT.

The chain links TRBV10-2 to TRBJ2-5; D remains unclear. Germline V gene sequence: CDR1 WSHSY, CDR2 SAAADI. CDR3 length equals 14 residues. The V gene lost 4 bases and the J gene lost 4 bases, with 13 bases spanning the gap. CDR3 loop: CASSVTGLRETQYF. CDR3 coding DNA: TGCGCCAGCAGTGTAACCGGGTTAAGAGAGACCCAGTACTTC.

This rearrangement joins TRBV3-1 to TRBJ1-3; no clear D. The germline gives CDR1 LGHDT, CDR2 YNNKEL (reference sequence). The CDR3 is 14 amino acids. V was clipped by 2 bases and J by 2 bases, with 7 bases between them. The CDR3 DNA sequence: TGTGCCAGCAGCCAACCAGGCACTGGAAACACCATATATTTT. It translates to CASSQPGTGNTIYF.

This clonotype was counted only a few times. The rearrangement links TRBV18 to TRBJ2-1; D is uncertain. The germline CDR1 and CDR2 sequences are KGHSH and LQKENI. Trimming shortened V by 3 bases and J by 3 bases, and 9 bases separated the two germline ends. The CDR3 covers 14 residues. This CDR3 is CASSPIADYNEQFF. The CDR3 nucleotides are TGTGCCAGCTCACCTATTGCGGACTACAATGAGCAGTTCTTC.

This clonotype was detected only a few times. The chain is built from TRBV18 and TRBJ2-3, with D possibly being TRBD1 or TRBD2 (6 bases each). The V and J ends lost 3 bases and 1 base respectively, with 17 bases between them. There are 17 residues in the CDR3. Germline assignment: CDR1 KGHSH and CDR2 LQKENI. The CDR3 sequence is CASSPGLGGRGTDTQYF. For the CDR3, the DNA is TGTGCCAGCTCACCGGGTCTCGGGGGCCGGGGCACAGATACGCAGTATTTT. Based on the CDR3 plus reference TRBV18 and TRBJ2-3, the full variable domain is NAGVMQNPRHLVRRRGQEARLRCSPMKGHSHVYWYRQLPEEGLKFMVYLQKENIIDESGMPKERFSAEFPKEGPSILRIQQVVRGDSAAYFCASSPGLGGRGTDTQYFGPGTRLTVL.

The CDR3 protein is CASSPLLPVELATLEQFF. CDR3 nucleotide sequence: TGTGCCAGCAGCCCCCTGTTACCGGTTGAACTAGCAACTCTCGAGCAGTTCTTC. The rearrangement uses TRBV3-1 and TRBJ2-1, with a weak D call TRBD2 (6 bases). The CDR3 sequence is 18 residues long. Germline CDR1 reads LGHDT; CDR2 reads YNNKEL (reference sequence). Trimming stripped 4 bases from V and 10 bases from J, with 29 bases between.

V and J are TRBV28 and TRBJ2-7; D is uncertain. Between the trimmed V and J ends, which lost 4 bases and 2 bases, there was a span of 6 bases. Germline lookup yields CDR1 MDHEN and CDR2 SYDVKM. The CDR3 length is 12 residues. The CDR3 DNA is TGTGCCAGCAGTTCCTCCACCTACGAGCAGTACTTC. Translation gives CASSSSTYEQYF.

There are many counts of this clonotype. The chain links TRBV28 to TRBJ1-2, with D uncertain. Germline V gives CDR1 MDHEN, CDR2 SYDVKM. The length of the CDR3 is 15 residues. With 3 bases removed from V and 4 bases from J, the gap between germline ends came to 15 bases. The CDR3 sequence is CASSFKGLIPYGYTF. DNA for the CDR3: TGTGCCAGCAGTTTTAAAGGGTTAATCCCCTATGGCTACACCTTC.

The V gene is TRBV6-6, the J gene TRBJ1-1; D perhaps matches TRBD1 (5 bases). The CDR3 extends over 17 amino acids. V dropped 0 bases and J dropped 0 bases, with 14 bases sitting between them. Germline assignment: CDR1 MNHNY and CDR2 SVGAGI (reference sequence). The CDR3 bases are TGTGCCAGCAGTTACTCGAATAGGGGTAGGATGAACACTGAAGCTTTCTTT. Amino acid sequence: CASSYSNRGRMNTEAFF.

The chain has TRBV10-2 and TRBJ2-2; 9 bases align to TRBD2. The CDR3 is 15 amino acids. V dropped 6 bases and J dropped 3; count of bases not matched to a gene: 5. Germline CDR1 WSHSY, CDR2 SAAADI. The CDR3 DNA reads TGCGCCAGCAGGATAGCGGGGGCAGACACCGGGGAGCTGTTTTTT. Protein sequence: CASRIAGADTGELFF.

The CDR3 loop reads CASSAQGLMNTEAFF. For the CDR3, the DNA is TGTGCCAGCAGCGCCCAAGGATTAATGAACACTGAAGCTTTCTTT. The rearrangement uses TRBV9 and TRBJ1-1; D gene unclear. This CDR3 is built from 15 residues. CDR1 SGDLS and CDR2 YYNGEE come from the germline V gene. V lost 3 bases, J lost 0 bases, and 12 bases lay in between.